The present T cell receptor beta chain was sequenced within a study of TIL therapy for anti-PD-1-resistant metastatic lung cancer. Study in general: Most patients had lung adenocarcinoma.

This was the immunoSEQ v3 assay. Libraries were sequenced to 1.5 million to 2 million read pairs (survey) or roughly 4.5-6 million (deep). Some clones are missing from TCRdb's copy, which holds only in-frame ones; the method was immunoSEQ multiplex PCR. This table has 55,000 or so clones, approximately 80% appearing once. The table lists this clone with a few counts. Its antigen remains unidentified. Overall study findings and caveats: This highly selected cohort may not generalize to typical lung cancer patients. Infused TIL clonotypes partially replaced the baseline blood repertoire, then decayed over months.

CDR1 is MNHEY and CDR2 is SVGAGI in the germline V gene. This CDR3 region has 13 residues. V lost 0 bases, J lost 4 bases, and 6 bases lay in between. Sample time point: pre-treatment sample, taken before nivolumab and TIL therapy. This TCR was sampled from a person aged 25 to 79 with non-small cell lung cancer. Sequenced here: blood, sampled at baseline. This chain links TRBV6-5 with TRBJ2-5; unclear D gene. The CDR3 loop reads CASSYSAGETQYF. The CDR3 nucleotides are TGTGCCAGCAGTTACTCGGCCGGAGAGACCCAGTACTTC.